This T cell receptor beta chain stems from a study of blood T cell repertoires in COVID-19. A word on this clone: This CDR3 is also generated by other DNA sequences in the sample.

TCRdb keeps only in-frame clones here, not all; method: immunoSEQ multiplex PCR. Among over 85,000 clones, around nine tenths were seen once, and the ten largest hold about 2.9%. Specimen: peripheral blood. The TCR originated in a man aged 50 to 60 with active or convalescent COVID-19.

CDR3 nucleotides: TGTGCCAGCAGTTTATCTGATCAGCCCCAGCATTTT. This encodes CASSLSDQPQHF. The chain has TRBV28 and TRBJ1-5; D unresolved. The ends were cut back, 1 base at V and 5 bases at J, with 3 bases in the middle. Germline loops: CDR1 MDHEN, CDR2 SYDVKM. CDR3 size: 12 residues.